A single sample is the source of the 16 T cell receptor beta chains below, sequenced in a study of T cell responses to AZD1222 COVID-19 vaccine. The data were produced by immunoSEQ multiplex PCR, yet TCRdb's version contains in-frame clones alone and is incomplete. The sample includes about 150,000 clones, around 95% of them seen just once. The sample was peripheral blood, taken on day 0 of AZD1222 vaccination. These receptors all come from an adult in good health.

The chain employs TRBV4-1 and TRBJ2-1, with 8 nucleotides matching TRBD2. The CDR3 runs to 17 residues. V lost 1 base to trimming and J lost 2 bases; unmatched junction nucleotides: 7. Germline CDR1 MGHRA, CDR2 YSYEKL. The chain's CDR3 is CASSQVSGSPTYNEQFF. The CDR3 DNA reads TGCGCCAGCAGCCAAGTCAGCGGGAGCCCCACCTACAATGAGCAGTTCTTC.

The gene calls are TRBV2 and TRBJ1-5, with D uncertain. This CDR3 region has 14 residues. Looked up from germline, CDR1 is SNHLY and CDR2 is FYNNEI. V lost 3 bases and J 3 bases, leaving 9 bases between the germline ends. The CDR3 here is CASSEVDVNQPQHF. In DNA form, the CDR3 reads TGTGCCAGCAGTGAGGTGGACGTCAATCAGCCCCAGCATTTT.

This chain joins TRBV18 and TRBJ2-1; D is perhaps TRBD2 (5 bases). CDR1 and CDR2 from the germline V gene are KGHSH and LQKENI. The CDR3 runs 14 residues. Between the trimmed V and J ends, which lost 1 base and 6 bases, there was a span of 10 bases. In DNA, the CDR3 is TGTGCCAGCTCACCACGCACGGAGGTCAATGAGCAGTTCTTC. It translates to CASSPRTEVNEQFF.

V gene TRBV11-3 combines with J gene TRBJ2-2; tentatively, D is TRBD1 (6 bases). Per the germline V gene, CDR1 is SGHNT and CDR2 is YENEEA. CDR3 length: 15 amino acids. The V gene lost 5 bases and the J gene lost 0 bases, with 10 bases spanning the gap. Here the CDR3 reads CASSPRTANTGELFF. The CDR3 DNA reads TGTGCCAGCAGCCCCAGGACAGCGAACACCGGGGAGCTGTTTTTT.

The V and J genes are TRBV15 and TRBJ1-2, with TRBD1 as a possible D gene (6 bases). With 5 bases removed from V and 8 bases from J, the gap between germline ends came to 12 bases. Germline V CDR1 and CDR2: LNHNV, YYDKDF (reference sequence). The CDR3 sequence is 12 residues long. The CDR3 loop is CATSPGTSGYTF. CDR3 nucleotides: TGTGCCACCAGCCCTGGGACAAGCGGCTACACCTTC.

The J gene is TRBJ2-5, the V gene TRBV7-2; 7 nucleotides line up with TRBD2. J lost 3 bases, V lost 5 bases, and 15 bases had no gene match. The CDR3 spans 17 residues. Germline V gene sequence: CDR1 SGHTA, CDR2 FQGNSA. The CDR3 sequence: CASSPTQVGTIKETQYF. The CDR3, as DNA: TGTGCCAGCAGCCCCACCCAGGTAGGGACTATTAAAGAGACCCAGTACTTC.

The chain links TRBV9 to TRBJ2-3, with TRBD2 matching 8 bases. The V and J ends lost 4 bases and 4 bases, in that order; junction bases with no gene match: 11. Germline V CDR1 and CDR2: SGDLS, YYNGEE. The CDR3 length is 16 residues. CDR3 in DNA: TGTGCCAGCAGCCCTCAACTAGCGGAGAAGTCAGATACGCAGTATTTT. Translation: CASSPQLAEKSDTQYF.

The genes are TRBV5-4 and TRBJ2-2, with unresolved D. V shed 3 bases and J shed 6 bases, with 12 bases lying between them. The CDR3 runs 14 residues. CDR1 and CDR2 from the germline V gene are SGHNT and YYREEE (reference sequence). This CDR3 reads CASSSVSRAGELFF. DNA of the CDR3: TGTGCCAGCAGCTCGGTTAGTCGGGCCGGGGAGCTGTTTTTT.

This clone has only one observation. V usage is TRBV10-3 and J usage is TRBJ1-1; D call uncertain. Between the trimmed V and J ends, which lost 11 bases and 0 bases, there was a span of 13 bases. Germline V gene data show CDR1 as ENHRY and CDR2 as SYGVKD. The CDR3 extends over 13 amino acids. CDR3 sequence (DNA): TGTGCCTCATTTACCCCCGTGAACACTGAAGCTTTCTTT. Translation: CASFTPVNTEAFF.

The chain is built from TRBV15 and TRBJ2-7; D gene unclear. This CDR3 contains 16 residues. V was cut by 0 bases and J by 0 bases, with 12 bases left in between. Germline-derived CDR1 and CDR2 are LNHNV and YYDKDF (reference sequence). The CDR3 protein is CATSRDRLLSSYEQYV. The CDR3 DNA sequence: TGTGCCACCAGCAGAGATCGGCTGTTAAGCTCCTACGAGCAGTACGTC.

CDR3 protein: CASSLAQTNYGYTF. The CDR3 DNA reads TGTGCCAGCAGCTTGGCCCAGACTAACTATGGCTACACCTTC. The rearrangement uses TRBV5-6 and TRBJ1-2; D remains unclear. V lost 0 bases and J 0 bases, leaving 6 bases between the germline ends. The CDR3 loop spans 14 amino acids. Per the germline V gene, CDR1 is SGHDT and CDR2 is YYEEEE.

The chain combines TRBV20-1 with TRBJ2-1, with D unclear. CDR1 and CDR2 from the germline V gene are DFQATT and SNEGSKA (reference sequence). The CDR3 extends over 11 amino acids. V lost 1 base, J lost 9 bases, and 7 bases lay in between. The CDR3 coding sequence is TGCAGTGCTAGAGTCCTTACTGAGCAGTTCTTC. This sequence encodes CSARVLTEQFF.

V is TRBV7-2 and J is TRBJ1-2; D is uncertain. The germline V gene has CDR1 SGHTA and CDR2 FQGNSA. Trimming removed 5 bases at V and 8 bases at J, with 12 bases between. This CDR3 comprises 12 residues. The CDR3 coding sequence is TGTGCCAGCAGCCCGTCCATTGGGGGCTACACCTTC. Translation gives CASSPSIGGYTF.

The gene calls are TRBV19 and TRBJ1-4; D uncertain. Trimming shortened V by 8 bases and J by 10 bases, and 8 bases separated the two germline ends. There are 10 residues in the CDR3. Germline V gene lookup returns CDR1 LNHDA and CDR2 SQIVND (reference sequence). CDR3 nucleotide sequence: TGTGCCAGTTGGCTGGGAAAACTGTTTTTT. Its translation: CASWLGKLFF. Based on the CDR3 plus reference TRBV19 and TRBJ1-4, the full variable domain is DGGITQSPKYLFRKEGQNVTLSCEQNLNHDAMYWYRQDPGQGLRLIYYSQIVNDFQKGDIAEGYSVSREKKESFPLTVTSAQKNPTAFYLCASWLGKLFFGSGTQLSVL.

This clone was detected only a few times. This chain uses TRBV19 with TRBJ2-2; no clear D. The V gene lost 5 bases and the J gene lost 0 bases, with 10 bases spanning the gap. CDR3 size: 15 residues. Looked up from germline, CDR1 is LNHDA and CDR2 is SQIVND (reference sequence). The CDR3 is CASSLWSANTGELFF. For the CDR3, the DNA is TGTGCCAGTAGTCTATGGAGTGCGAACACCGGGGAGCTGTTTTTT.

The rearrangement links TRBV4-3 to TRBJ2-1; 10 nucleotides agree with TRBD2. Germline-derived CDR1 and CDR2 are LGHNA and YSLEER. V gave up 1 base and J gave up 1 base; unmatched junction bases: 4. This CDR3 region has 17 residues. CDR3 DNA sequence: TGCGCCAGCAGCCAAGGCCGACTAGCGGGTTCCTACAATGAGCAGTTCTTC. Its translation is CASSQGRLAGSYNEQFF.